This entry lists 22 T cell receptor beta chains sequenced from one sample in a study of cytomegalovirus exposure and HLA in healthy donors. This PCR relied on a set of 60 Vbeta primers and 13 Jbeta primers. Sequencing used immunoSEQ multiplex PCR; TCRdb keeps in-frame clones, though not all of them. Of about 160,000 clones listed, 82% are singletons. Sequenced input: PBMCs. These receptors all come from a male donor in good health and CMV-seronegative.

The chain carries TRBV27 and TRBJ1-2; perhaps TRBD1 as D (6 bases). The CDR3 totals 13 residues. Germline loops: CDR1 MNHEY, CDR2 SMNVEV (reference sequence). V lost 3 bases and J 8 bases, leaving 13 bases between the germline ends. As DNA, the CDR3 is TGTGCCAGCAGTTTTACAGGGTCGAGGGGCTACACCTTC. This codes for CASSFTGSRGYTF.

The gene calls are TRBV10-2 and TRBJ2-7; D not resolved. CDR1 and CDR2 (germline): WSHSY, SAAADI. V was pared by 2 bases and J by 3 bases, with 5 bases between. This CDR3 comprises 12 residues. CDR3 region: CASSEANYEQYF. In DNA, the CDR3 is TGCGCCAGCAGTGAGGCGAACTACGAGCAGTACTTC.

This clone occurred once. This chain links TRBV28 with TRBJ2-4; D ambiguous. The CDR3 runs to 16 residues. In germline, CDR1 is MDHEN, CDR2 SYDVKM. The V and J ends lost 3 bases and 1 base respectively, with 13 bases between them. This chain's CDR3 is CASSFGALGAKNIQYF. The CDR3 DNA reads TGTGCCAGCAGTTTTGGTGCTCTTGGCGCCAAAAACATTCAGTACTTC.

This chain uses TRBV30 with TRBJ1-6, with D unresolved. V was trimmed by 1 base and J by 7 bases, leaving 5 bases between them. The CDR3 length is 12 residues. CDR1 is GTSNPN and CDR2 is SVGIG in the germline V gene (reference sequence). The CDR3 DNA is TGTGCCTGGAGTGCAGTGAATTCACCCCTCCACTTT. Its protein is CAWSAVNSPLHF.

J is TRBJ2-3 and V is TRBV5-5; no firm D call. The V gene's germline CDR1 is SGHKS and CDR2 YYEKEE (reference sequence). V lost 0 bases, J lost 1 base, and 12 bases lay in between. There are 16 residues in the CDR3. The CDR3 region is CASSLDRLGRTDTQYF. CDR3 nucleotide sequence: TGTGCCAGCAGCTTGGATCGACTCGGCCGCACAGATACGCAGTATTTT.

The chain carries TRBV5-4 and TRBJ2-5; tentative D call: TRBD2 (5 bases). Germline V CDR1 and CDR2: SGHNT, YYREEE (reference sequence). The CDR3 consists of 13 residues. V shed 1 base and J shed 4 bases, with 8 bases lying between them. CDR3 amino acids: CASSLWAGETQYF. The DNA of the CDR3 is TGTGCCAGCAGCTTGTGGGCGGGAGAGACCCAGTACTTC. Variable domain in full (rest from reference TRBV5-4 and TRBJ2-5): ETGVTQSPTHLIKTRGQQVTLRCSSQSGHNTVSWYQQALGQGPQFIFQYYREEENGRGNFPPRFSGLQFPNYSSELNVNALELDDSALYLCASSLWAGETQYFGPGTRLLVL.

The V gene is TRBV5-1, the J gene TRBJ2-7; D remains ambiguous. The CDR3 has 15 amino acids. Trimming cost V 0 bases and J 0 bases, with 10 bases left between them. Germline V lookup: CDR1 SGHRS, CDR2 YFSETQ. This chain's CDR3 is CASSLVGVHSYEQYF. The CDR3 DNA is TGCGCCAGCAGCTTGGTCGGTGTCCACTCCTACGAGCAGTACTTC. Full variable domain (missing parts from reference TRBV5-1 and TRBJ2-7): KAGVTQTPRYLIKTRGQQVTLSCSPISGHRSVSWYQQTPGQGLQFLFEYFSETQRNKGNFPGRFSGRQFSNSRSEMNVSTLELGDSALYLCASSLVGVHSYEQYFGPGTRLTVT.

The V and J genes are TRBV10-3 and TRBJ1-5; 8 bases match TRBD1. The CDR3 runs to 15 residues. Germline V gene sequence: CDR1 ENHRY, CDR2 SYGVKD. Germline trimming cut 11 bases from V and 0 bases from J; bases unmatched to any gene: 9. The CDR3: CASAPTGDSNQPQHF. CDR3 DNA sequence: TGTGCCTCCGCCCCGACAGGGGATAGCAATCAGCCCCAGCATTTT.

This chain uses TRBV13 with TRBJ2-3; D is unclear. Trimming stripped 3 bases from V and 1 base from J, with 11 bases between. The germline V gene encodes CDR1 PRHDT and CDR2 FYEKMQ (reference sequence). This CDR3 has 15 residues. The CDR3 protein is CASSFSSVRTDTQYF. The DNA for the CDR3 is TGTGCCAGCAGCTTCTCGTCCGTCCGCACAGATACGCAGTATTTT.

The chain has TRBV4-1 and TRBJ2-3; TRBD2 matches at 7 bases. The germline V gene has CDR1 MGHRA and CDR2 YSYEKL. V lost 0 bases and J lost 2; bases outside the gene matches: 5. CDR3 length: 16 amino acids. The CDR3 DNA reads as TGCGCCAGCAGCCAAGATTGGCTAGCGGACACAGATACGCAGTATTTT. Its translation: CASSQDWLADTDTQYF.

The V gene is TRBV7-2, the J gene TRBJ1-3; possibly TRBD1 for D (6 bases). From germline, CDR1 is SGHTA and CDR2 FQGNSA. There are 14 residues in the CDR3. Between the trimmed V and J ends, which lost 4 bases and 0 bases, there was a span of 7 bases. The CDR3 region is CASSWDNSGNTIYF. CDR3 bases: TGTGCCAGCAGCTGGGACAACTCTGGAAACACCATATATTTT.

This sequence joins TRBV7-9 and TRBJ2-1; TRBD2 agrees at 8 bases. The trim removed 3 bases at V and 5 bases at J, leaving 3 bases unmatched. The CDR3 has 14 amino acids. Germline V gene data show CDR1 as SEHNR and CDR2 as FQNEAQ (reference sequence). In nucleotides, the CDR3 is TGTGCCAGCAGCTTTAGCGGGGCGAACAATGAGCAGTTCTTC. As protein: CASSFSGANNEQFF.

This sequence joins TRBV5-1 and TRBJ1-3; 9 positions match TRBD1. Per germline, CDR1 SGHRS and CDR2 YFSETQ. The V segment lost 4 bases and the J segment 6 bases; nucleotides outside the gene matches: 8. CDR3 length: 15 residues. The CDR3 DNA sequence: TGCGCCAGCAGCCAAACCGGACAGGGGCCAAACACCATATATTTT. Protein sequence: CASSQTGQGPNTIYF.

This clone was counted only a few times. The chain employs TRBV7-6 and TRBJ2-1; TRBD2 matches 7 bases. Looked up from germline, CDR1 is SGHVS and CDR2 is FNYEAQ. The CDR3 extends over 13 amino acids. The V gene end was trimmed by 8 bases and the J gene end by 4 bases; junction bases not matched to a gene: 5. DNA of the CDR3: TGTGCCAGCCTTCCGGGGGGTTACAATGAGCAGTTCTTC. Amino acids: CASLPGGYNEQFF.

V usage is TRBV28 and J usage is TRBJ2-5; TRBD2 matches 7 bases. The J call may be faulty, since TRBJ2-7 better matches the DNA end. This CDR3 region has 13 residues. The V gene's germline CDR1 is MDHEN and CDR2 SYDVKM. DNA of the CDR3: TGTGCCAGCAGTTTAGGGGGAGGGCGCGAGCAGTACTTC. This encodes CASSLGGGREQYF.

The rearrangement uses TRBV2 and TRBJ2-5; D remains ambiguous. Germline loops: CDR1 SNHLY, CDR2 FYNNEI. Trimming cost V 6 bases and J 4 bases, with 15 bases left between them. CDR3 length equals 14 residues. The CDR3: CASRAESLGETQYF. The CDR3 DNA reads as TGTGCCAGCAGGGCAGAGAGTCTAGGAGAGACCCAGTACTTC.

V gene TRBV5-8 combines with J gene TRBJ1-2, with D unresolved. The length of the CDR3 is 15 residues. CDR1 and CDR2 (germline): SGHTS, YDEGEE. V lost 3 bases and J 5 bases, leaving 17 bases between the germline ends. The CDR3 DNA reads as TGTGCCAGCAGCTCCAGAGAGACCCGGGGATATGGCTACACCTTC. Protein sequence: CASSSRETRGYGYTF.

The rearrangement joins TRBV9 to TRBJ1-3, with TRBD1 identical over 9 bases. The CDR3 is 17 residues long. V shed 0 bases, J shed 2 bases, and the junction held 6 bases outside the gene matches. Germline CDR1 and CDR2: SGDLS and YYNGEE. The chain's CDR3 is CASSVAGDRAAGNTIYF. DNA for the CDR3: TGTGCCAGCAGCGTAGCTGGGGACAGGGCGGCTGGAAACACCATATATTTT.

The rearrangement links TRBV7-8 to TRBJ2-4; 9 bases are a match to TRBD2. CDR1 is SGHVS, CDR2 FQNEAQ, per germline. The CDR3 covers 15 residues. The trim removed 1 base at V and 7 bases at J, leaving 5 bases unmatched. The CDR3 is CASSLDGGRANIQYF. The DNA for the CDR3 is TGTGCCAGCAGCTTAGACGGCGGGAGGGCGAACATTCAGTACTTC.

The chain combines TRBV4-3 with TRBJ2-1; tentative D call: TRBD1 (6 bases). The V end lost 1 base, the J end lost 9 bases, and 10 bases lay between the germline ends. The CDR3 contains 13 residues. Germline CDR1 LGHNA, CDR2 YSLEER. In DNA, the CDR3 is TGCGCCAGCAGCCAAGCAGGGGTGAGTGAGCAGTTCTTC. Translated, it gives CASSQAGVSEQFF.

The V call is TRBV27, the J call TRBJ2-4; 7 nucleotides agree with TRBD1. There are 14 residues in the CDR3. CDR1 is MNHEY and CDR2 is SMNVEV in the germline V gene (reference sequence). Trimming cost V 5 bases and J 3 bases; bases outside gene matches: 4. CDR3 DNA sequence: TGTGCCAGCAGTCCGGACAGGCTCAAAAACATTCAGTACTTC. This codes for CASSPDRLKNIQYF.

On this clone itself: The junction does not match germline at one end; this may be a read error. The chain joins TRBV7-3 to TRBJ2-3, with 8 bases fitting TRBD2. This CDR3 comprises 13 residues. Germline V gives CDR1 SGHTA, CDR2 FQGTGA. The CDR3 nucleotides are TGTGCCAGCAGCCAAAATCCGGGACTAGACCTAAATTTT. It translates to CASSQNPGLDLNF.